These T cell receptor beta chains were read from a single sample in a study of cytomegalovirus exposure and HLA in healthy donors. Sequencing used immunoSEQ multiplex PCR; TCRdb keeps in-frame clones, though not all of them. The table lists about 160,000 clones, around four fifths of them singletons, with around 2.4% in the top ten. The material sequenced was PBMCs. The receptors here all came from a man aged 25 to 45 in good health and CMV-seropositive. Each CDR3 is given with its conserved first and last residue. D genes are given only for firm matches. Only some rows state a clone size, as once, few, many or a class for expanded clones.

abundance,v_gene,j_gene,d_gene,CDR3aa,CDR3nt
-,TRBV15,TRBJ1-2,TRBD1,CATSRGPGDSNNYGYTF,TGTGCCACCAGCAGAGGTCCCGGGGACAGTAATAACTATGGCTACACCTTC
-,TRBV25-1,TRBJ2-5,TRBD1,CASNNPGGRSEETQYF,TGTGCCAGCAATAACCCAGGGGGCAGGTCGGAGGAGACCCAGTACTTC
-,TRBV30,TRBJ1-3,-,CAWSDGFSGNTIYF,TGTGCCTGGAGTGATGGCTTCTCTGGAAACACCATATATTTT
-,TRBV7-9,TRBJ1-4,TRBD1,CASSLRDRGDEKLFF,TGTGCCAGCAGCTTACGCGACAGGGGGGATGAAAAACTGTTTTTT
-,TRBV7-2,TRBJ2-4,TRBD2,CASSLESLAGESRYF,TGTGCCAGCAGCTTAGAGTCCCTAGCGGGGGAGAGTAGGTACTTC
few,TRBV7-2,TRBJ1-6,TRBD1,CASSLDRGNSPLHF,TGTGCCAGCAGCCTGGACAGGGGTAACTCACCCCTCCACTTT
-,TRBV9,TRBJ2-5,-,CASSGSVGVETQYF,TGTGCCAGCAGCGGTAGCGTGGGAGTGGAGACCCAGTACTTC
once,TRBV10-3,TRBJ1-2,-,CALSDSPNYGYTF,TGTGCCCTTTCGGACAGCCCTAACTATGGCTACACCTTC
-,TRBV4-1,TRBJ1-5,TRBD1,CASSQEDRNQPQHF,TGCGCCAGCAGCCAGGAGGACAGGAATCAGCCCCAGCATTTT
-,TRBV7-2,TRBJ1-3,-,CASSLVAGLNTIYF,TGTGCCAGCAGCTTAGTCGCAGGACTAAACACCATATATTTT
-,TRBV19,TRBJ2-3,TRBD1,CASSSTGGTQYF,TGTGCCAGTAGTTCGACAGGGGGTACGCAGTATTTT